The 29 T cell receptor beta chains listed next were all sequenced from one sample in a study of cytomegalovirus exposure and HLA in healthy donors. The PCR made use of 60 Vbeta and 13 Jbeta primers. Sequencing used immunoSEQ multiplex PCR; TCRdb keeps in-frame clones, though not all of them. The table shows more than 85,000 clones, with 78% occurring only once. Specimen: PBMCs. These receptors originate from a man in his thirties or forties in good health and CMV-seronegative.

This clone was detected only a few times. The CDR3 nucleotides are TGTGCCTGGAGTGTTGGGCAGCCCACCGGGGAGCTGTTTTTT. It yields the protein CAWSVGQPTGELFF. The rearrangement joins TRBV30 to TRBJ2-2; no clear D. This CDR3 is built from 14 residues. The germline V gene has CDR1 GTSNPN and CDR2 SVGIG (reference sequence). Trimming took 0 bases from V and 4 from J, leaving 9 bases between them.

This sequence joins TRBV5-1 and TRBJ2-2; 9 positions agree with TRBD2. Germline trimming cut 0 bases from V and 3 bases from J; bases unmatched to any gene: 12. Per the germline V gene, CDR1 is SGHRS and CDR2 is YFSETQ. There are 19 residues in the CDR3. CDR3 sequence (DNA): TGCGCCAGCAGCTTGGATCCGCGGGGGGGCCGCGGGGACACCGGGGAGCTGTTTTTT. It yields the protein CASSLDPRGGRGDTGELFF.

The V and J genes are TRBV5-1 and TRBJ2-5; perhaps TRBD1 as D (5 bases). CDR1 and CDR2 (germline): SGHRS, YFSETQ. Deletions cut 5 bases from V and 2 bases from J, with 16 bases between. The CDR3 totals 15 residues. The CDR3 sequence is CASRRQGAQQETQYF. DNA of the CDR3: TGCGCCAGCAGGCGGCAGGGTGCCCAACAAGAGACCCAGTACTTC.

The chain recombines TRBV13 with TRBJ2-5; a weak D match, TRBD1 (5 bases). Germline CDR1 PRHDT, CDR2 FYEKMQ (reference sequence). CDR3 length: 14 amino acids. Trimming took 0 bases from V and 1 from J, leaving 6 bases between them. CDR3 loop: CASSLGTVQETQYF. The CDR3 DNA reads TGTGCCAGCAGCTTAGGGACAGTCCAAGAGACCCAGTACTTC.

The chain recombines TRBV6-1 with TRBJ2-2, with 10 positions matching TRBD1. Germline V lookup: CDR1 MNHNS, CDR2 SASEGT. The CDR3 runs to 16 residues. Germline trimming cut 2 bases from V and 7 bases from J; bases unmatched to any gene: 7. CDR3 sequence (DNA): TGTGCCAGCAGTGAACCCCGGACAGGGGGGATCGGGGAGCTGTTTTTT. Protein sequence: CASSEPRTGGIGELFF.

The chain has TRBV15 and TRBJ1-2, with 11 bases aligning to TRBD1. Germline assignment: CDR1 LNHNV and CDR2 YYDKDF (reference sequence). The CDR3 is 15 amino acids. V was pared by 1 base and J by 8 bases, with 6 bases of the junction left unmatched. CDR3 in amino acids: CATSRGGQGARGYTF. CDR3 coding DNA: TGTGCCACCAGCAGAGGAGGACAGGGGGCTCGAGGCTACACCTTC. Supplemented by reference TRBV15 and TRBJ1-2, the full variable domain reads DAMVIQNPRYQVTQFGKPVTLSCSQTLNHNVMYWYQQKSSQAPKLLFHYYDKDFNNEADTPDNFQSRRPNTSFCFLDIRSPGLGDTAMYLCATSRGGQGARGYTFGSGTRLTVV.

The CDR3 loop is CASSQATRVSGRMPFF. CDR3 bases: TGCGCCAGCAGCCAAGCAACAAGGGTTAGCGGGAGAATGCCGTTCTTC. The V call is TRBV4-1, the J call TRBJ2-1; 9 nucleotides match TRBD2. The CDR3 has 16 residues. CDR1 is MGHRA and CDR2 is YSYEKL in the germline V gene. V gave up 1 base and J gave up 15 bases; unmatched junction bases: 16.

The rearrangement uses TRBV25-1 and TRBJ1-6, with D uncertain. Trimming removed 3 bases at V and 7 bases at J, with 7 bases between. Germline V gene sequence: CDR1 MGHDK, CDR2 SYGVNS. The CDR3 totals 13 residues. CDR3 protein: CASSDRGNSPLHF. The CDR3 DNA reads as TGTGCCAGCAGTGATCGGGGAAATTCACCCCTCCACTTT.

This clone has only a few counts. This chain uses TRBV4-1 with TRBJ1-4; a weak D match, TRBD1 (5 bases). Germline V gene data show CDR1 as MGHRA and CDR2 as YSYEKL. The CDR3 runs to 14 residues. V was clipped by 3 bases and J by 2 bases, with 7 bases between them. CDR3 DNA sequence: TGCGCCAGCAGCCAGGGGCAGACTAATGAAAAACTGTTTTTT. Its translation is CASSQGQTNEKLFF.

This clone was seen once. The chain combines TRBV27 with TRBJ2-1; the D gene is possibly TRBD2 (6 bases). From germline, CDR1 is MNHEY and CDR2 SMNVEV (reference sequence). The CDR3 has 14 residues. Trimming cost V 8 bases and J 8 bases, with 19 bases left between them. The CDR3 reads CASGSGGVPDEQFF. For the CDR3, the DNA is TGTGCCAGCGGTAGCGGTGGAGTACCTGATGAGCAGTTCTTC.

V usage is TRBV19 and J usage is TRBJ1-5; the D gene is possibly TRBD1 (6 bases). The V gene's germline CDR1 is LNHDA and CDR2 SQIVND (reference sequence). This CDR3 spans 15 amino acids. V was clipped by 4 bases and J by 4 bases, with 14 bases between them. CDR3 DNA sequence: TGTGCCAGTAGTACCCGGACAGTAACTAATCAGCCCCAGCATTTT. It yields the protein CASSTRTVTNQPQHF.

This chain links TRBV19 with TRBJ2-7; D is perhaps TRBD2 (5 bases). The CDR3 is 13 amino acids. Germline-derived CDR1 and CDR2 are LNHDA and SQIVND (reference sequence). V dropped 1 base and J dropped 6 bases, with 10 bases sitting between them. The CDR3 DNA follows: TGTGCCAGTAGTATAGGAGGGTTTTTCGAGCAGTACTTC. Its translation: CASSIGGFFEQYF.

The chain carries TRBV27 and TRBJ1-1; 12 bases are a match to TRBD1. V was clipped by 4 bases and J by 5 bases; unmatched bases: 5. CDR1 and CDR2 (germline): MNHEY, SMNVEV (reference sequence). The CDR3 has 15 residues. CDR3 loop: CASSYGTGGVTEAFF. CDR3 in DNA: TGTGCCAGCAGTTACGGGACAGGGGGCGTAACTGAAGCTTTCTTT.

The chain has TRBV4-1 and TRBJ1-1, with 7 bases aligning to TRBD1. V shed 6 bases, J shed 5 bases, and the junction held 24 bases outside the gene matches. Per the germline V gene, CDR1 is MGHRA and CDR2 is YSYEKL. CDR3 length: 19 amino acids. The CDR3 is CASRQITTGAPPSETEAFF. DNA for the CDR3: TGCGCCAGCAGACAAATAACAACAGGGGCCCCCCCGTCGGAGACTGAAGCTTTCTTT.

The chain recombines TRBV30 with TRBJ1-1; D is uncertain. This CDR3 spans 11 amino acids. Germline values: CDR1 GTSNPN, CDR2 SVGIG (reference sequence). Trimming took 4 bases from V and 5 from J, leaving 8 bases between them. The CDR3 coding sequence is TGTGCCTGGACCTATGCGACTGAAGCTTTCTTT. The encoded protein is CAWTYATEAFF.

The chain links TRBV6-8 to TRBJ2-7; weak D call: TRBD2 (5 bases). This CDR3 spans 12 amino acids. Germline V gene lookup returns CDR1 MNHGY and CDR2 SAAAGT. The V gene lost 5 bases and the J gene lost 11 bases, with 16 bases spanning the gap. DNA of the CDR3: TGTGCCAGCAGTAGGCCCCCAGTGAGGGAGTACTTC. Protein: CASSRPPVREYF.

CDR3 amino acids: CASSSGGINEKLFF. The CDR3 region has the DNA TGTGCCAGCAGCTCCGGAGGGATTAATGAAAAACTGTTTTTT. V and J are TRBV9 and TRBJ1-4; no clear D. Trimming took 4 bases from V and 4 from J, leaving 11 bases between them. Germline V lookup: CDR1 SGDLS, CDR2 YYNGEE. The length of the CDR3 is 14 residues. Full variable domain (remainder filled in from reference TRBV9 and TRBJ1-4): DSGVTQTPKHLITATGQRVTLRCSPRSGDLSVYWYQQSLDQGLQFLIQYYNGEERAKGNILERFSAQQFPDLHSELNLSSLELGDSALYFCASSSGGINEKLFFGSGTQLSVL.

This clone was counted only a few times. The chain carries TRBV5-1 and TRBJ2-7; a weak D match, TRBD1 (6 bases). The V gene's germline CDR1 is SGHRS and CDR2 YFSETQ. V was clipped by 4 bases and J by 5 bases, with 13 bases between them. The CDR3 is 13 amino acids. CDR3 sequence (DNA): TGCGCCAGCAGCCTCGCAGGGGTAGACGAGCAGTACTTC. Encoded protein: CASSLAGVDEQYF.

This chain connects TRBV9 to TRBJ2-7, with D possibly TRBD1 on 6 matching bases. The V gene lost 2 bases and the J gene lost 2 bases, with 8 bases spanning the gap. CDR3 length: 13 amino acids. Per the germline V gene, CDR1 is SGDLS and CDR2 is YYNGEE. This CDR3 reads CASSVGAAYEQYF. CDR3 in DNA: TGTGCCAGCAGCGTGGGGGCCGCCTACGAGCAGTACTTC.

V is TRBV6-1 and J is TRBJ2-1, with 10 bases that match TRBD2. The CDR3 runs 15 residues. After removal of 7 bases from V and 7 bases from J, the junction contained 10 bases not matched to a gene. Per germline, CDR1 MNHNS and CDR2 SASEGT. This CDR3 is CASNREASGSNEQFF. CDR3 coding DNA: TGTGCCAGCAACAGGGAAGCTAGCGGGAGTAATGAGCAGTTCTTC.

This clone was recorded only once. The chain has TRBV15 and TRBJ1-4, with D tentatively TRBD1 (5 bases). V lost 5 bases to trimming and J lost 2 bases, with 15 bases between them. The CDR3 contains 16 residues. Germline V gene sequence: CDR1 LNHNV, CDR2 YYDKDF (reference sequence). CDR3 DNA sequence: TGTGCCACCAGCGGTAGGGCGGGGCGGACTAATGAAAAACTGTTTTTT. Residues: CATSGRAGRTNEKLFF.

The chain combines TRBV28 with TRBJ2-7, with D possibly being TRBD2 (7 bases). The V end lost 4 bases, the J end lost 7 bases, and 17 bases lay between the germline ends. This CDR3 is built from 14 residues. CDR1 is MDHEN and CDR2 is SYDVKM in the germline V gene. CDR3 amino acids: CASSSPGGRGEQYF. The CDR3 nucleotides are TGTGCCAGCAGTTCCCCAGGAGGGAGGGGGGAGCAGTACTTC. The variable domain in full, with the rest retrieved from reference TRBV28 and TRBJ2-7, is DVKVTQSSRYLVKRTGEKVFLECVQDMDHENMFWYRQDPGLGLRLIYFSYDVKMKEKGDIPEGYSVSREKKERFSLILESASTNQTSMYLCASSSPGGRGEQYFGPGTRLTVT.

The chain recombines TRBV27 with TRBJ1-6, with D uncertain. The CDR3 runs to 15 residues. Germline V lookup: CDR1 MNHEY, CDR2 SMNVEV (reference sequence). With 6 bases removed from V and 2 bases from J, the gap between germline ends came to 11 bases. CDR3 sequence (DNA): TGTGCCAGCAGCCGGGGTGGGGCCTATAATTCACCCCTCCACTTT. The encoded protein is CASSRGGAYNSPLHF.

The chain couples TRBV28 to TRBJ2-1; tentatively, D is TRBD2 (7 bases). The V gene lost 8 bases and the J gene lost 2 bases, with 16 bases spanning the gap. The V gene's germline CDR1 is MDHEN and CDR2 SYDVKM. This CDR3 has 15 residues. CDR3 nucleotides: TGTGCCAGCTATGGGGGGGCAGGGGCCTACAATGAGCAGTTCTTC. Its translation is CASYGGAGAYNEQFF.

The rearrangement links TRBV9 to TRBJ2-3; 11 nucleotides line up with TRBD2. Germline assignment: CDR1 SGDLS and CDR2 YYNGEE. With V trimmed by 2 bases and J by 6 bases, 8 bases remained unmatched. This CDR3 contains 16 residues. Written as DNA, the CDR3 is TGTGCCAGCAGCGTGGCTAGCGGGGGGCTCGGGGATACGCAGTATTTT. This sequence encodes CASSVASGGLGDTQYF. Full variable domain (rest looked up from reference TRBV9 and TRBJ2-3): DSGVTQTPKHLITATGQRVTLRCSPRSGDLSVYWYQQSLDQGLQFLIQYYNGEERAKGNILERFSAQQFPDLHSELNLSSLELGDSALYFCASSVASGGLGDTQYFGPGTRLTVL.

The chain recombines TRBV10-3 with TRBJ1-2, with D possibly TRBD1 on 6 matching bases. The CDR3 spans 13 residues. Trimming cost V 6 bases and J 4 bases, with 12 bases left between them. CDR1 and CDR2 (germline): ENHRY, SYGVKD. CDR3 sequence (DNA): TGTGCCATCAGCGAGGTAGGGGGCTATGGCTACACCTTC. It specifies CAISEVGGYGYTF.

This CDR3 reads CASSRASTIYF. In nucleotides, the CDR3 is TGTGCCAGCAGCCGTGCGAGCACCATATATTTT. The chain is built from TRBV7-2 and TRBJ1-3; no clear D. Germline loops: CDR1 SGHTA, CDR2 FQGNSA. With 5 bases removed from V and 9 bases from J, the gap between germline ends came to 8 bases. This CDR3 contains 11 residues. The full variable domain, its missing parts supplied by reference TRBV7-2 and TRBJ1-3, is GAGVSQSPSNKVTEKGKDVELRCDPISGHTALYWYRQSLGQGLEFLIYFQGNSAPDKSGLPSDRFSAERTGGSVSTLTIQRTQQEDSAVYLCASSRASTIYFGEGSWLTVV.

The chain couples TRBV4-3 to TRBJ2-5, with 8 bases fitting TRBD2. The germline V gene has CDR1 LGHNA and CDR2 YSLEER. The CDR3 consists of 17 residues. The ends lost 4 bases at V and 4 bases at J; junction bases unmatched: 14. The CDR3 loop reads CASSRVFLSGSGETQYF. The DNA for the CDR3 is TGCGCCAGCAGCCGAGTCTTCCTCAGCGGGAGCGGAGAGACCCAGTACTTC.

This chain joins TRBV9 and TRBJ2-1, with TRBD2 identical over 7 bases. V shed 5 bases and J 7 bases; nucleotides not matched to a gene: 12. CDR1 is SGDLS and CDR2 is YYNGEE in the germline V gene. The CDR3 runs to 15 residues. The CDR3 sequence is CASRGDYTNQNEQFF. The CDR3 DNA is TGTGCCAGCAGAGGGGACTACACCAATCAGAATGAGCAGTTCTTC. The full variable domain, its missing parts supplied by reference TRBV9 and TRBJ2-1, is DSGVTQTPKHLITATGQRVTLRCSPRSGDLSVYWYQQSLDQGLQFLIQYYNGEERAKGNILERFSAQQFPDLHSELNLSSLELGDSALYFCASRGDYTNQNEQFFGPGTRLTVL.